These 25 T cell receptor beta chains came from one sample sequenced in a study of T cell repertoires in aging, cancer and after chemotherapy. Peripheral blood genomic DNA, not sorted cells or RNA, was the template. Multiplex touch-down PCR with TRB-A/B primers amplified rearranged V-D-J TRB sequences. TCRdb recomputed calls from the multiplex PCR reads with MiXCR, one row per CDR3 protein. The sample records more than 7,000 distinct CDR3 sequences, about 35% being singletons. Sequenced sample: blood. Receptor source: a human donor in good health.

This rearrangement joins TRBV20-1 to TRBJ1-5; 9 bases map to TRBD1. The V and J ends lost 5 bases and 7 bases, in that order; junction bases with no gene match: 12. CDR3 length: 15 residues. CDR1 is DFQATT and CDR2 is SNEGSKA in the germline V gene (reference sequence). This CDR3 reads CSAPGQGKATQPQHF. The CDR3 nucleotides read TGCAGTGCTCCCGGACAGGGGAAGGCAACGCAGCCCCAGCATTTT.

The rearrangement uses TRBV10-3 and TRBJ2-7; D is ambiguous. The CDR3 contains 15 residues. CDR1 and CDR2 (germline): ENHRY, SYGVKD. Trimming removed 3 bases from V and 3 bases from J, with 15 bases in between. Written as DNA, the CDR3 is TGTGCCATCAGTGACACGAGGCATGGAATCTACGAGCAGTACTTC. Its translation is CAISDTRHGIYEQYF.

This clonotype was counted only a few times. The chain combines TRBV6-5 with TRBJ1-5; D gene unclear. There are 12 residues in the CDR3. Germline CDR1 MNHEY, CDR2 SVGAGI. The V end lost 5 bases, the J end lost 9 bases, and 11 bases lay between the germline ends. Written as DNA, the CDR3 is TGTGCCAGCAGTACCCGTTTCGGGCCCCAGCATTTT. Its protein product is CASSTRFGPQHF.

The chain couples TRBV19 to TRBJ1-1; D is ambiguous. Trimming removed 3 bases at V and 7 bases at J, with 6 bases between. The CDR3 extends over 11 amino acids. Looked up from germline, CDR1 is LNHDA and CDR2 is SQIVND (reference sequence). CDR3 coding DNA: TGTGCCAGTAGTATCCGGGTTGAAGCTTTCTTT. It specifies CASSIRVEAFF.

This clonotype was found a few times. The V call is TRBV12-5, the J call TRBJ1-5; 8 positions agree with TRBD1. The CDR3 runs to 14 residues. Trimming at V came to 5 bases and at J to 5 bases, leaving 5 bases not matched to a gene. Germline CDR1 and CDR2: LGHNT and FRNRAP. This chain's CDR3 is CASGPDREDQPQHF. As DNA, the CDR3 is TGTGCTAGTGGTCCGGACAGGGAGGATCAGCCCCAGCATTTT.

Only a few counts were recorded for this clonotype. The DNA of the CDR3 is TGTGCCAGCAGAAACGAGGGAGGGAATGAGCAGTTCTTC. Amino acid sequence: CASRNEGGNEQFF. The chain joins TRBV27 to TRBJ2-1; 7 bases are a match to TRBD2. The CDR3 sequence is 13 residues long. From germline, CDR1 is MNHEY and CDR2 SMNVEV (reference sequence). V was pared by 6 bases and J by 7 bases, with 6 bases of the junction left unmatched.

The chain uses TRBV20-1 and TRBJ2-4; possibly TRBD1 or TRBD2 for D (6 bases each). V lost 3 bases and J 6 bases, leaving 18 bases between the germline ends. There are 15 residues in the CDR3. Germline CDR1 is DFQATT and CDR2 is SNEGSKA (reference sequence). CDR3 residues: CSASETGTFTNIQYF. Here the CDR3 DNA reads TGCAGTGCTAGCGAAACAGGGACTTTTACAAACATTCAGTACTTC.

The chain links TRBV13 to TRBJ1-2; TRBD1 agrees at 7 bases. The germline V gene has CDR1 PRHDT and CDR2 FYEKMQ (reference sequence). The length of the CDR3 is 16 residues. J lost 4 bases, V lost 9 bases, and 17 bases had no gene match. The CDR3 sequence: CARSIHNRDSLYGYTF. The CDR3 DNA is TGTGCCAGGAGCATCCATAACCGGGACAGCCTCTATGGCTACACCTTC. Full variable domain (rest looked up from reference TRBV13 and TRBJ1-2): AAGVIQSPRHLIKEKRETATLKCYPIPRHDTVYWYQQGPGQDPQFLISFYEKMQSDKGSIPDRFSAQQFSDYHSELNMSSLELGDSALYFCARSIHNRDSLYGYTFGSGTRLTVV.

Of note for this clonotype: A clone one base away is much larger, so this may be a read error. The rearrangement links TRBV10-1 to TRBJ2-3; D is undetermined. The germline V gene encodes CDR1 WNHNN and CDR2 SYGVQD (reference sequence). The CDR3 length is 11 residues. This CDR3 reads CASRLTNTQYF. DNA of the CDR3: TGCGCCAGCAGACTCACAAATACGCAGTATTTT.

This clonotype was observed a handful of times. This chain links TRBV20-1 with TRBJ2-3; D unresolved. CDR1 and CDR2 from the germline V gene are DFQATT and SNEGSKA (reference sequence). This CDR3 has 15 amino acids. Trimming removed 4 bases from V and 0 bases from J, with 14 bases in between. Here the CDR3 DNA reads TGCAGTGCTAAACTCCGGGCATCTAGCACAGATACGCAGTATTTT. This codes for CSAKLRASSTDTQYF.

This clonotype has just a few counts. The rearrangement links TRBV6-5 to TRBJ2-2; 8 positions agree with TRBD1. Germline V gene lookup returns CDR1 MNHEY and CDR2 SVGAGI. Trimming took 5 bases from V and 10 from J; bases not matched to a gene: 6. The CDR3 length is 13 residues. CDR3: CASSPRQGMELFF. CDR3 sequence (DNA): TGTGCCAGCAGTCCCCGACAGGGGATGGAGCTGTTTTTT.

This clonotype was recorded a few times. This chain connects TRBV7-9 to TRBJ1-3; TRBD1 aligns across 7 bases. Trimming took 6 bases from V and 3 from J; bases not matched to a gene: 8. The CDR3 has 15 residues. Germline V gene sequence: CDR1 SEHNR, CDR2 FQNEAQ (reference sequence). For the CDR3, the DNA is TGTGCCAGCAGATCTGGACAGGTCGGTGGAAACACCATATATTTT. Translated, it gives CASRSGQVGGNTIYF.

This chain links TRBV19 with TRBJ2-2; TRBD1 matches at 8 bases. Germline V gives CDR1 LNHDA, CDR2 SQIVND (reference sequence). The V segment lost 6 bases and the J segment 4 bases; nucleotides outside the gene matches: 7. The CDR3 is 15 residues long. CDR3 sequence reads: CASSQGARGTGELFF. In DNA, the CDR3 is TGTGCCAGTAGCCAGGGGGCGCGGGGCACCGGGGAGCTGTTTTTT.

On this clonotype itself: A read error is possible here, since a much larger clone lies one base away. The genes are TRBV6-2 or TRBV6-3 and TRBJ2-3; D possibly uses TRBD1 or TRBD2 (5 bases each). The CDR3 length is 16 residues. Germline CDR1 reads MNHEY; CDR2 reads SVGEGT. The ends were cut back, 5 bases at V and 4 bases at J, with 19 bases in the middle. Here the CDR3 reads CASSTPFWGRPDTQYF. The CDR3 nucleotides read TGTGCCAGCAGTACGCCCTTTTGGGGACGCCCAGATACGCAGTATTTT.

The chain employs TRBV12-3 or TRBV12-4 and TRBJ1-2, with TRBD1 matching over 7 bases. The V gene end was trimmed by 7 bases and the J gene end by 5 bases; junction bases not matched to a gene: 10. The CDR3 has 14 amino acids. CDR3 protein: CASNPRGANYGYTF. The CDR3 DNA reads TGTGCCAGCAATCCCAGGGGGGCGAATTATGGCTACACCTTC.

The genes are TRBV4-3 and TRBJ2-5; 13 nucleotides line up with TRBD2. Germline V CDR1 and CDR2: LGHNA, YSLEER. The V and J ends lost 4 bases and 4 bases, in that order; junction bases with no gene match: 3. The CDR3 contains 15 residues. CDR3 in DNA: TGCGCCAGCAGCCCGGGACTAGCGGGGAGAGAGACCCAGTACTTC. Translating it yields CASSPGLAGRETQYF.

The V gene is TRBV6-5, the J gene TRBJ1-1, with unresolved D. This CDR3 spans 12 amino acids. Trimming removed 8 bases from V and 4 bases from J, with 11 bases in between. Germline values: CDR1 MNHEY, CDR2 SVGAGI. CDR3 bases: TGTGCCAGCGGGGTGAAAAGCACTGAAGCTTTCTTT. Protein product: CASGVKSTEAFF.

V and J are TRBV7-2 and TRBJ1-6; the match to TRBD1 covers 7 bases. The CDR3 is 16 amino acids. The germline CDR1 and CDR2 sequences are SGHTA and FQGNSA. Trimming took 5 bases from V and 4 from J; bases not matched to a gene: 8. The DNA for the CDR3 is TGTGCCAGCAGCCTAAGCTACAGGGGTTATAATTCACCCCTCCACTTT. This gives the protein CASSLSYRGYNSPLHF.

This chain connects TRBV18 to TRBJ2-5; 7 positions agree with TRBD1. Germline V gene data show CDR1 as KGHSH and CDR2 as LQKENI. Losses at the gene ends were 5 bases for V and 5 bases for J; bases not matched to a gene: 8. The CDR3 runs 14 residues. CDR3 in amino acids: CASSDRVVGETQYF. The CDR3 nucleotides read TGTGCCAGCTCAGACAGGGTCGTCGGGGAGACCCAGTACTTC.

This clonotype was counted between two and nine times. The gene calls are TRBV7-2 and TRBJ2-7; TRBD1 matches 7 bases. The J segment lost 0 bases and the V segment lost 2 bases, leaving 4 bases of the junction unmatched. Germline V gene sequence: CDR1 SGHTA, CDR2 FQGNSA. The CDR3 extends over 15 amino acids. The CDR3 loop reads CASSLIGQASYEQYF. CDR3 DNA: TGTGCCAGCAGCTTAATAGGACAGGCCTCCTACGAGCAGTACTTC. The full variable domain, its missing parts supplied by reference TRBV7-2 and TRBJ2-7, is GAGVSQSPSNKVTEKGKDVELRCDPISGHTALYWYRQSLGQGLEFLIYFQGNSAPDKSGLPSDRFSAERTGGSVSTLTIQRTQQEDSAVYLCASSLIGQASYEQYFGPGTRLTVT.

This chain joins TRBV5-1 and TRBJ2-2; 8 bases agree with TRBD1. Trimming removed 6 bases from V and 7 bases from J; junction bases left unmatched: 14. Germline values: CDR1 SGHRS, CDR2 YFSETQ. The CDR3 length is 16 residues. The CDR3 sequence is CASTWSGQAESGELFF. CDR3 nucleotide sequence: TGCGCCAGCACCTGGTCGGGACAGGCAGAAAGCGGGGAGCTGTTTTTT.

This clonotype was observed a few times. The chain employs TRBV6-5 and TRBJ1-2; no clear D. This CDR3 is 12 amino acids long. Looked up from germline, CDR1 is MNHEY and CDR2 is SVGAGI. The V and J ends lost 2 bases and 8 bases respectively, with 9 bases between them. The CDR3 nucleotides read TGTGCCAGCAGTTACAAGTTGGGCGGCTACACCTTC. Protein: CASSYKLGGYTF.

This clonotype has just a few counts. V usage is TRBV6-6 and J usage is TRBJ1-1; D not resolved. V lost 5 bases to trimming and J lost 14 bases, with 18 bases between them. There are 12 residues in the CDR3. The germline CDR1 and CDR2 sequences are MNHNY and SVGAGI (reference sequence). CDR3 sequence: CASSTYTGPCFF. The CDR3 DNA sequence: TGTGCCAGCAGTACGTACACGGGCCCCTGCTTCTTT.

This clonotype was seen more than once but under ten times. The CDR3 sequence is CASSYSGGNTEAFF. The CDR3 DNA is TGTGCCAGCAGTTACTCTGGAGGGAACACTGAAGCTTTCTTT. The gene calls are TRBV6-6 and TRBJ1-1; D not certain. CDR3 length equals 14 residues. Germline loops: CDR1 MNHNY, CDR2 SVGAGI (reference sequence). Trimming stripped 0 bases from V and 1 base from J, with 6 bases between.

The rearrangement uses TRBV7-6 and TRBJ2-3; 8 bases match TRBD2. Germline-derived CDR1 and CDR2 are SGHVS and FNYEAQ. Unmatched junction bases numbered 7, after V lost 6 bases and J lost 2 bases. CDR3 length: 15 amino acids. The CDR3 DNA follows: TGTGCCAGCAGTTACGGGGGGGGGCACACAGATACGCAGTATTTT. Translation gives CASSYGGGHTDTQYF.